This TCR beta chain was obtained from a study of immune heterogeneity within non-small cell lung tumors (dated by TCRdb to 2016 to 2019). At the level of the whole study: By histology, a handful of squamous cell carcinomas, 10 non-squamous carcinomas and 1 tumor not otherwise specified were included. To examine intratumoral immune heterogeneity, the study used whole-exome sequencing, RNA-seq and TCR beta repertoire sequencing on multiple spatially distinct regions of each NSCLC tumor. Neoantigen binding to each patient's HLA alleles was predicted with netMHCpan-3.0 for mutant peptides of 8 to 11 amino acids. TCR repertoires were analyzed from roughly 62 tumor loci of roughly 16 patients, whereas transcriptome data were available for only about 46 loci from roughly twelve patients. Findings and caveats that apply to the study as a whole: Individual patients mostly had different high-frequency TCR beta clonotypes. A moderate positive correlation (R about 0.35), which was statistically significant, linked local T-cell repertoire clonality to local tumor mutational burden. Within a given patient, the same dominant CDR3B clonotypes showed up repeatedly across loci, although different tumor locations also carried unique high-frequency clones.

The TCR beta CDR3 region was amplified with a multiplex PCR system whose first round ran for approximately 10 cycles using 32 V-gene forward primers and 13 J-gene reverse primers. A QIAGEN Multiplex PCR Kit was used for first-round PCR, and the primer sequences were filed in Chinese patent CN105087789A. Illumina universal primers were added in a second PCR round performed with the Phusion High-Fidelity PCR Kit. Sequencing of the TCR libraries was done on the Illumina HiSeq X Ten platform in paired-end mode with a 151 bp read length. Per the source publication's procedure: Reads without multiplex PCR primers were removed using Cutadapt, read pairs were merged using PEAR, and CDR3 regions were called using MiXCR with default settings. Shannon entropy measured repertoire diversity, while clonality was calculated as one minus the Shannon entropy divided by the ln of the count of productive unique sequences. A clonotype counted as a dominant or high-frequency T-cell clone when its frequency was 0.5% or higher. TCRdb took the public reads, trimmed them with fastp at Q25, ran MiXCR for clone calling and kept in-frame beta chains. Every distinct CDR3 protein forms one entry, paired with its most common genes and DNA. The authors' filters were not applied to this entry. In all, the sample holds around 30,000 distinct CDR3 sequences, and around 28% of those were seen once. Almost 4% of the sample belongs to the ten largest clones.

The CDR3 numbers 14 residues from cysteine through phenylalanine. Only the CDR3 part of the read is kept: 42 bases, read in frame from the first base. The germline V gene supplies CDR1 MGHDK and CDR2 SYGVNS. The germline V end is reduced by 5 bases and the J end by 9 bases; junction bases left unmatched: 10. For the TCR template, genomic DNA was extracted from bulk tumor tissue, and 500 to 600 ng of gDNA was amplified for each sample. During surgery, several biopsies were collected from each primary tumor and placed as far from one another as possible within the tumor mass. The study cohort was described as untreated, and patients were newly diagnosed NSCLC cases undergoing curative surgery. The donors were fewer than 17 patients with newly diagnosed non-small cell lung cancer who were having surgery with curative intent. The resected tumor masses were reviewed by two independent pathologists. Only DNA and RNA samples of high quality went on to sequencing.

Concerning this clonotype: Its antigen has not been determined. No per-base quality is available; no much larger clone lies one base away.

Sequencing was carried out using lung tumor tissue. The sequence links TRBV25-1 to TRBJ2-5; a stretch of 9 junction bases matches TRBD1. This receptor was taken from a man in his forties or fifties with non-small cell lung cancer. The DNA reads as follows: TGTGCCAGCAGTCCAACAGGGGGCTTGGAGTCCCAGTACTTC. Its translation is CASSPTGGLESQYF.